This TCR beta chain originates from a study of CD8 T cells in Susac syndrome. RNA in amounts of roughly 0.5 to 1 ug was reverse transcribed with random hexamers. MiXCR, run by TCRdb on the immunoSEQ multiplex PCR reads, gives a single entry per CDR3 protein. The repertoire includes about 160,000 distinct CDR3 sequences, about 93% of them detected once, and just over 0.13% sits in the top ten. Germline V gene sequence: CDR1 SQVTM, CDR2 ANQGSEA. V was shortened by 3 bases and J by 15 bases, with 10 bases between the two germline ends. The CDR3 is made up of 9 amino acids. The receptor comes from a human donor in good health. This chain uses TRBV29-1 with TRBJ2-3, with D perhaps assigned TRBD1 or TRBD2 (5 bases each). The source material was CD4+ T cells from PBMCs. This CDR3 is CSVDPGPYF. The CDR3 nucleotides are TGCAGCGTTGACCCGGGACCCTATTTT.